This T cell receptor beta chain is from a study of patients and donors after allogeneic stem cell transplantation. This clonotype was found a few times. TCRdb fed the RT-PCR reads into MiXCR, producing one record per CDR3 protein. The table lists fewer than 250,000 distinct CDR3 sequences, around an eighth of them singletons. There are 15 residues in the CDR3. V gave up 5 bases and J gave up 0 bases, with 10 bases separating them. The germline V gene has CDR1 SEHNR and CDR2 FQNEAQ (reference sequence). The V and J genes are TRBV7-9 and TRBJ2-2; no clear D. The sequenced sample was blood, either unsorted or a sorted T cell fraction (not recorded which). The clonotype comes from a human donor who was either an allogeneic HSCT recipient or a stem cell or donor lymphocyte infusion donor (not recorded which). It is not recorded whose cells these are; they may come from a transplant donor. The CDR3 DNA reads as TGTGCCAGCAGCCACGACACTGCGAACACCGGGGAGCTGTTTTTT. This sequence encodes CASSHDTANTGELFF.